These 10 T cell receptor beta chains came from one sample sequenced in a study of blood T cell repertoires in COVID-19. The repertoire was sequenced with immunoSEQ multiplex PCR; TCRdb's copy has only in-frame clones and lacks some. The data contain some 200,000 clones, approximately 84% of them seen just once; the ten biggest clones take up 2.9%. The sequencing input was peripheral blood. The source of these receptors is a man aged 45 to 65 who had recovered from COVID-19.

CDR3 residues: CASRITSGTYEQYF. CDR3 nucleotides: TGCGCCAGCAGAATCACTAGCGGGACCTACGAGCAGTACTTC. This chain uses TRBV5-1 with TRBJ2-7, with 10 positions matching TRBD2. Germline V CDR1 and CDR2: SGHRS, YFSETQ. V shed 5 bases and J 2 bases; nucleotides not matched to a gene: 4. This CDR3 spans 14 amino acids.

Here the CDR3 DNA reads TGTGCCAGCAGCTTGGCGGCTAGCGGGAGGGCGGGGGAGCAGTACTTC. Amino acid sequence: CASSLAASGRAGEQYF. The V call is TRBV11-2, the J call TRBJ2-7; 12 nucleotides line up with TRBD2. With V trimmed by 3 bases and J by 7 bases, 10 bases remained unmatched. The germline CDR1 and CDR2 sequences are SGHAT and FQNNGV. The CDR3 is 16 residues long.

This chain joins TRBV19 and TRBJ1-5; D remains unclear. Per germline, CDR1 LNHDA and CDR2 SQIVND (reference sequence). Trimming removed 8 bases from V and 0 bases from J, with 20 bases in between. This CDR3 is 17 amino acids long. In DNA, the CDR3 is TGTGCCAGTGGAGGTGGAAGGGCCTATTATAGCAATCAGCCCCAGCATTTT. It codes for CASGGGRAYYSNQPQHF.

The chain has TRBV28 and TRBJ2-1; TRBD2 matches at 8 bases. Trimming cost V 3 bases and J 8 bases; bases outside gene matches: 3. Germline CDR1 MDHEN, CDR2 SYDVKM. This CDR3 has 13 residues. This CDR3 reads CASSLGGLDEQFF. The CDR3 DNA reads TGTGCCAGCAGTTTGGGGGGACTAGATGAGCAGTTCTTC.

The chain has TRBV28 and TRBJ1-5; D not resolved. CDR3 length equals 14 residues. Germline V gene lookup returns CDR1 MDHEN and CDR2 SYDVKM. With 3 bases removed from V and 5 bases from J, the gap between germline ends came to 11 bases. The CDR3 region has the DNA TGTGCCAGCAGTTTGTCGTTCCGAGATCAGCCCCAGCATTTT. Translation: CASSLSFRDQPQHF.

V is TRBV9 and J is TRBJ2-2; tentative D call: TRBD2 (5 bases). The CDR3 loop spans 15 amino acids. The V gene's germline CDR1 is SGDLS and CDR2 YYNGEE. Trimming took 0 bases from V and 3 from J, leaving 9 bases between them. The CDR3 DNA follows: TGTGCCAGCAGCGTAGGAGGGAGCTACACCGGGGAGCTGTTTTTT. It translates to CASSVGGSYTGELFF.

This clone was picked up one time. As DNA, the CDR3 is TGTGCCAGCAGTTATTCCGGGAGGTTCCCCTACGAGCAGTACTTC. This sequence encodes CASSYSGRFPYEQYF. The chain couples TRBV6-5 to TRBJ2-7; 7 bases are shared with TRBD2. CDR1 MNHEY and CDR2 SVGAGI come from the germline V gene. J was trimmed by 2 bases and V by 3 bases; bases with no gene match: 7. The CDR3 is 15 amino acids.

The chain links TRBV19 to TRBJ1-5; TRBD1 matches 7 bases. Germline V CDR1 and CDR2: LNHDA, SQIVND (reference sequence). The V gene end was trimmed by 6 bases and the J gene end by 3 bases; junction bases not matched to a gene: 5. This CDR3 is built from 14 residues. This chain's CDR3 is CASRDRTNNQPQHF. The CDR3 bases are TGTGCCAGTAGGGACAGGACAAACAATCAGCCCCAGCATTTT.

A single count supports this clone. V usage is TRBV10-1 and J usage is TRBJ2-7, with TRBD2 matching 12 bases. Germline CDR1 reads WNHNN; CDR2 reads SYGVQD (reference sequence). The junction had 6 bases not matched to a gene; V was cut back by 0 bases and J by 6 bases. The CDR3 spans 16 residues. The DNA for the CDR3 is TGCGCCAGCAGTGAGTCGGCTAGCGGGAGGGCTGGCGAGCAGTACTTC. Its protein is CASSESASGRAGEQYF.

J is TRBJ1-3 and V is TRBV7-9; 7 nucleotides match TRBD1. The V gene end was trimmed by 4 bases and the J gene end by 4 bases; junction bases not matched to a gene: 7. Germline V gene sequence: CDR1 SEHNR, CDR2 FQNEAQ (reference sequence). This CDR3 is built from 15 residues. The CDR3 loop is CASSWKGAWGNTIYF. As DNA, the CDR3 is TGTGCCAGCAGCTGGAAGGGGGCATGGGGAAACACCATATATTTT. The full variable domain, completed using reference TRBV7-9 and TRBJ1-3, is DTGVSQNPRHKITKRGQNVTFRCDPISEHNRLYWYRQTLGQGPEFLTYFQNEAQLEKSRLLSDRFSAERPKGSFSTLEIQRTEQGDSAMYLCASSWKGAWGNTIYFGEGSWLTVV.